Each of the 18 T cell receptor beta chains below was sequenced from the same sample in a study of blood T cell repertoires in COVID-19. This table comes from immunoSEQ multiplex PCR, and its TCRdb copy is limited to in-frame clones, with some not included. The repertoire has fewer than 200,000 clones, roughly 80% of them found once; the top ten carry under 6.5%. The sequencing input was PBMCs or T cells enriched from blood (not recorded which). Receptors were obtained from a woman in her sixties with acute COVID-19.

The V and J genes are TRBV15 and TRBJ2-7; TRBD1 agrees at 9 bases. The germline V gene encodes CDR1 LNHNV and CDR2 YYDKDF (reference sequence). CDR3 size: 16 residues. J was trimmed by 7 bases and V by 4 bases; bases with no gene match: 14. CDR3 nucleotides: TGTGCCACCAGCACCGGACCGGGACAGGGAAGTAGGGAGCAGTACTTC. Encoded protein: CATSTGPGQGSREQYF.

A few counts support this clone. CDR3 sequence (DNA): TGTGCCAGTACGTTGGGAGGGGGTATAGAAGCTTTCTTT. Amino acid sequence: CASTLGGGIEAFF. The chain is built from TRBV25-1 and TRBJ1-1, with TRBD1 as a possible D gene (6 bases). CDR1 and CDR2 (germline): MGHDK, SYGVNS. This CDR3 comprises 13 residues. Deletions cut 9 bases from V and 8 bases from J, with 19 bases between.

The CDR3: CASSLLAVVDNEQFF. The CDR3 DNA is TGTGCCAGCTCGTTACTAGCTGTAGTGGATAATGAGCAGTTCTTC. This sequence joins TRBV18 and TRBJ2-1, with D possibly matching TRBD2 (6 bases). CDR3 length: 15 amino acids. V shed 6 bases and J shed 7 bases, with 19 bases lying between them. The germline V gene has CDR1 KGHSH and CDR2 LQKENI.

V is TRBV30 and J is TRBJ2-2, with D possibly matching TRBD2 (6 bases). The CDR3 spans 14 residues. CDR1 GTSNPN and CDR2 SVGIG come from the germline V gene (reference sequence). V was pared by 7 bases and J by 2 bases, with 14 bases between. CDR3 in amino acids: CAFLRGGNTGELFF. The CDR3 DNA reads TGTGCCTTCTTGCGGGGAGGCAACACCGGGGAGCTGTTTTTT.

This clone was seen once. The genes are TRBV24-1 and TRBJ2-2; TRBD1 aligns across 9 bases. V shed 5 bases, J shed 2 bases, and the junction held 8 bases outside the gene matches. The CDR3 contains 17 residues. Germline V gene lookup returns CDR1 KGHDR and CDR2 SFDVKD. The DNA for the CDR3 is TGTGCCACCAGTGGCCCCCGGGACAGGGACAACACCGGGGAGCTGTTTTTT. Encoded protein: CATSGPRDRDNTGELFF.

The chain is built from TRBV29-1 and TRBJ1-2; 10 nucleotides align to TRBD1. Germline loops: CDR1 SQVTM, CDR2 ANQGSEA. CDR3 length: 12 amino acids. V was clipped by 3 bases and J by 7 bases; unmatched bases: 2. Here the CDR3 reads CSVEGDRGGYTF. The CDR3 bases are TGCAGCGTTGAGGGGGACAGGGGTGGCTACACCTTC. The whole variable domain, filled in from reference TRBV29-1 and TRBJ1-2, reads SAVISQKPSRDICQRGTSLTIQCQVDSQVTMMFWYRQQPGQSLTLIATANQGSEATYESGFVIDKFPISRPNLTFSTLTVSNMSPEDSSIYLCSVEGDRGGYTFGSGTRLTVV.

This clone was seen only a few times. V usage is TRBV7-2 and J usage is TRBJ1-6; D remains ambiguous. The CDR3 sequence is 14 residues long. CDR1 and CDR2 from the germline V gene are SGHTA and FQGNSA. Trimming removed 2 bases from V and 3 bases from J, with 5 bases in between. The CDR3, as DNA: TGTGCCAGCAGCTTAAAGCTCTATAATTCACCCCTCCACTTT. Protein product: CASSLKLYNSPLHF.

The gene calls are TRBV6-6 and TRBJ2-7; 8 nucleotides agree with TRBD2. Germline V gene data show CDR1 as MNHNY and CDR2 as SVGAGI (reference sequence). V shed 3 bases and J 5 bases; nucleotides not matched to a gene: 6. The CDR3 is 14 amino acids. CDR3 amino acids: CASSYAGGPNEQYF. The CDR3 region has the DNA TGTGCCAGCAGTTATGCGGGAGGCCCTAACGAGCAGTACTTC.

In this sample, this clone turned up once. The CDR3 is CASRLGQGTQAFF. The DNA for the CDR3 is TGTGCCAGCAGGTTGGGACAGGGGACCCAAGCTTTCTTT. V and J are TRBV6-5 and TRBJ1-1; TRBD1 matches 10 bases. CDR1 is MNHEY, CDR2 SVGAGI, per germline. V was pared by 6 bases and J by 9 bases, with 7 bases of the junction left unmatched. The CDR3 runs to 13 residues.

This clone was counted only a few times. V and J are TRBV5-1 and TRBJ1-6; D remains ambiguous. Trimming removed 0 bases from V and 6 bases from J, with 13 bases in between. The CDR3 totals 16 residues. Germline CDR1 and CDR2: SGHRS and YFSETQ. The DNA for the CDR3 is TGCGCCAGCAGCTTGGACGTAGGAGGCCGTAATTCACCCCTCCACTTT. This encodes CASSLDVGGRNSPLHF.

The chain couples TRBV5-5 to TRBJ2-1; TRBD1 matches at 7 bases. CDR1 is SGHKS and CDR2 is YYEKEE in the germline V gene (reference sequence). The CDR3 has 16 amino acids. V lost 0 bases and J lost 6; bases outside the gene matches: 9. CDR3 residues: CASSLDSGGMSNEQFF. CDR3 DNA sequence: TGTGCCAGCAGCTTGGATTCAGGGGGTATGTCCAATGAGCAGTTCTTC.

The chain couples TRBV2 to TRBJ1-2, with 8 positions matching TRBD1. The CDR3 consists of 13 residues. Germline trimming cut 6 bases from V and 4 bases from J; bases unmatched to any gene: 4. Germline CDR1 SNHLY, CDR2 FYNNEI. This chain's CDR3 is CASSLGTGYGYTF. CDR3 DNA sequence: TGTGCCAGCAGCCTCGGGACAGGCTATGGCTACACCTTC.

The chain combines TRBV12-5 with TRBJ2-1, with 7 bases aligning to TRBD1. Germline V gene lookup returns CDR1 LGHNT and CDR2 FRNRAP. V was clipped by 6 bases and J by 7 bases; unmatched bases: 9. The CDR3 length is 14 residues. The CDR3 reads CASGLLTGSNEQFF. The CDR3 region has the DNA TGTGCTAGTGGCCTGTTGACAGGGTCAAATGAGCAGTTCTTC.

The chain uses TRBV7-2 and TRBJ1-2; D not resolved. The germline V gene has CDR1 SGHTA and CDR2 FQGNSA. Between the trimmed V and J ends, which lost 6 bases and 7 bases, there was a span of 18 bases. CDR3 length: 14 amino acids. CDR3 in amino acids: CASRPELGSRGYTF. Here the CDR3 DNA reads TGTGCCAGCAGACCGGAACTGGGCAGCCGTGGCTACACCTTC.

This clone was counted only a few times. The rearrangement links TRBV4-3 to TRBJ2-1, with a tentative D call TRBD1 (6 bases). This CDR3 region has 14 residues. Germline assignment: CDR1 LGHNA and CDR2 YSLEER. V shed 6 bases and J shed 7 bases, with 16 bases lying between them. The CDR3 DNA reads as TGCGCCAGCAGTCTCGTGGGGGCCGAGAATGAGCAGTTCTTC. This sequence encodes CASSLVGAENEQFF.

The sample holds many counts of this clone. J is TRBJ2-1 and V is TRBV19, with 10 positions matching TRBD1. The CDR3 is 17 residues long. Germline trimming cut 4 bases from V and 4 bases from J; bases unmatched to any gene: 10. Per germline, CDR1 LNHDA and CDR2 SQIVND (reference sequence). In DNA form, the CDR3 reads TGTGCCAGTAGTAAGGACAGGGGGAGAGGGGCTTACAATGAGCAGTTCTTC. Its translation is CASSKDRGRGAYNEQFF.

The chain combines TRBV4-3 with TRBJ1-4; D unresolved. The CDR3 contains 16 residues. Deletions cut 0 bases from V and 12 bases from J, with 20 bases between. Germline assignment: CDR1 LGHNA and CDR2 YSLEER. In DNA, the CDR3 is TGCGCCAGCAGCCAAGATTTTGGATCCGCGTTCGGGGAACTGTTTTTT. Its translation is CASSQDFGSAFGELFF.

This sequence joins TRBV6-2 or TRBV6-3 and TRBJ2-3; 10 positions agree with TRBD2. J was trimmed by 1 base and V by 6 bases; bases with no gene match: 7. Germline V gene data show CDR1 as MNHEY and CDR2 as SVGEGT. This CDR3 contains 16 residues. CDR3 bases: TGTGCCAGCAGCACTCGGCTAGCGGGGGGCACAGATACGCAGTATTTT. Its translation is CASSTRLAGGTDTQYF.